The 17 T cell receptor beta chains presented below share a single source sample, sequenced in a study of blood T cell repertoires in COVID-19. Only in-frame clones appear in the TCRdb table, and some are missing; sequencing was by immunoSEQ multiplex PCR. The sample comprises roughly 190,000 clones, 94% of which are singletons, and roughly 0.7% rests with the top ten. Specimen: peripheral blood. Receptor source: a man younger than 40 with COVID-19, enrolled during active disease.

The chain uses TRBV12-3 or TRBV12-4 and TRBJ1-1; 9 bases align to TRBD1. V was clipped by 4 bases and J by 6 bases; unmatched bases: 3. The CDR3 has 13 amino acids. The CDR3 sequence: CASSSGTGPEAFF. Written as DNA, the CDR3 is TGTGCCAGCAGTTCCGGGACAGGGCCTGAAGCTTTCTTT.

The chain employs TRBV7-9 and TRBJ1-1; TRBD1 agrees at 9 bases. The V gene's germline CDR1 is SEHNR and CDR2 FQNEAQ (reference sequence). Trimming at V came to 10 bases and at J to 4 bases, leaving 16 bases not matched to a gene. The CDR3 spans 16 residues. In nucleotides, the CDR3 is TGTGCCAACCCACCGGGACAGGGAAGTGAGGGCACTGAAGCTTTCTTT. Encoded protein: CANPPGQGSEGTEAFF.

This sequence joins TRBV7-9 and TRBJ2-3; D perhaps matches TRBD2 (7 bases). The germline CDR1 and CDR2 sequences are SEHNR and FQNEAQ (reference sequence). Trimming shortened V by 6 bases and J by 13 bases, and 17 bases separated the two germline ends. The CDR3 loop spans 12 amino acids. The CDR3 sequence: CASRSGTLEEYF. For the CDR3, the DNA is TGTGCCAGCAGAAGCGGGACACTCGAGGAGTATTTT. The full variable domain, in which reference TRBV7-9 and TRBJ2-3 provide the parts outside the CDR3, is DTGVSQNPRHKITKRGQNVTFRCDPISEHNRLYWYRQTLGQGPEFLTYFQNEAQLEKSRLLSDRFSAERPKGSFSTLEIQRTEQGDSAMYLCASRSGTLEEYFGPGTRLTVL.

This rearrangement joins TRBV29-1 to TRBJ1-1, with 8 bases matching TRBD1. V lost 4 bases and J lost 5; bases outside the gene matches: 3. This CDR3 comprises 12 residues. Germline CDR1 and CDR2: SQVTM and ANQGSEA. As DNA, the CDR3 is TGCAGCGTTGTGGACAGGGCGACTGAAGCTTTCTTT. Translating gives CSVVDRATEAFF.

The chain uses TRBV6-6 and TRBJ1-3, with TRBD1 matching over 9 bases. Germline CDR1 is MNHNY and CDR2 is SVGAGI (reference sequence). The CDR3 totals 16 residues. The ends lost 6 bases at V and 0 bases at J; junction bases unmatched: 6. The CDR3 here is CASSRTGDSSGNTIYF. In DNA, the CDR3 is TGTGCCAGCAGCCGGACAGGGGACAGCTCTGGAAACACCATATATTTT.

In DNA, the CDR3 is TGTGCCAGCTCACCAAATTACCGGGAAGCTTTCTTT. It is translated as CASSPNYREAFF. V usage is TRBV18 and J usage is TRBJ1-1; D ambiguous. The CDR3 consists of 12 residues. V was cut by 2 bases and J by 8 bases, with 9 bases left in between. Germline CDR1 is KGHSH and CDR2 is LQKENI.

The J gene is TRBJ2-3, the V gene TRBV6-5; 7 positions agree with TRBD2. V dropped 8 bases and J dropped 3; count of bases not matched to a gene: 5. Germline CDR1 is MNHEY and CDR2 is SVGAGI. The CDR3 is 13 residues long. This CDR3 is CASGGEGTDTQYF. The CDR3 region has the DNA TGTGCCAGCGGGGGGGAGGGGACAGATACGCAGTATTTT.

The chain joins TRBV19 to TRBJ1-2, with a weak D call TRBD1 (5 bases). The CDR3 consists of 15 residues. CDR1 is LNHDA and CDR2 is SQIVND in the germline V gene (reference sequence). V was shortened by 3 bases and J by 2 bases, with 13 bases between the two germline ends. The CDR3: CASSIFPDRNYGYTF. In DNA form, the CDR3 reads TGTGCCAGTAGTATTTTCCCAGACAGAAACTATGGCTACACCTTC.

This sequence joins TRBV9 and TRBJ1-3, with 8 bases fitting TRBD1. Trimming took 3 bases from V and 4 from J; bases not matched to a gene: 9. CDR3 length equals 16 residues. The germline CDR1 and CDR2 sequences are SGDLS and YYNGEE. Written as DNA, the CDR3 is TGTGCCAGCAGCGCCTCCTTGACAGGGGTGGGAAACACCATATATTTT. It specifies CASSASLTGVGNTIYF.

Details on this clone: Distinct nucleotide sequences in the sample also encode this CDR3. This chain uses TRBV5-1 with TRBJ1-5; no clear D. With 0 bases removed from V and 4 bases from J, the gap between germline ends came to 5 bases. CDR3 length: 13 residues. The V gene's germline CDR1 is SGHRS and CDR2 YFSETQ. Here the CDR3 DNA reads TGCGCCAGCAGCTTGGCGGGGAATCAGCCCCAGCATTTT. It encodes CASSLAGNQPQHF.

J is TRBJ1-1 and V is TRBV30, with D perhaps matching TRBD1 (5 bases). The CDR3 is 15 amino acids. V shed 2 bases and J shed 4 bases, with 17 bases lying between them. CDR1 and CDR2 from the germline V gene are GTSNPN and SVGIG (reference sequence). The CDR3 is CAWSPRRGMVTEAFF. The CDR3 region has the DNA TGTGCCTGGAGTCCTAGACGGGGGATGGTCACTGAAGCTTTCTTT.

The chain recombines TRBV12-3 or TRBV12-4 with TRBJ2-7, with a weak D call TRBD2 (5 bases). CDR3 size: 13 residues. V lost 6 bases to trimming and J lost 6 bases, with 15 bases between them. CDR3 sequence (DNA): TGTGCCAGCAGGGACGGAGGTATGGGCGAGCAGTACTTC. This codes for CASRDGGMGEQYF.

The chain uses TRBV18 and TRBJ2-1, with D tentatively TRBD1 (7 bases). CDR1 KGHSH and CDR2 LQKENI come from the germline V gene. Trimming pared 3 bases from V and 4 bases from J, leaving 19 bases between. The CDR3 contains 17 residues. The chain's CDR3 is CASSPTAGTALYNEQFF. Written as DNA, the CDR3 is TGTGCCAGCTCACCCACCGCGGGGACAGCCTTATACAATGAGCAGTTCTTC.

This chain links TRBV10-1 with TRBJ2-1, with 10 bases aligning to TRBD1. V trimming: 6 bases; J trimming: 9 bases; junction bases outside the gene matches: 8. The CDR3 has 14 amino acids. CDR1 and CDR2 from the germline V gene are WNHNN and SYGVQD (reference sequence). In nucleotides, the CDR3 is TGCGCCAGCAGCGTGGGACAGGGGCTCGGTGAGCAGTTCTTC. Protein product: CASSVGQGLGEQFF.

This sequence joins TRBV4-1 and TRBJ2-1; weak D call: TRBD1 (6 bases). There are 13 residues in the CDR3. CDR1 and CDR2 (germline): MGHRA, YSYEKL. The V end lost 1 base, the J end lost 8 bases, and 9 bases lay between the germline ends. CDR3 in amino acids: CASSQARGHEQFF. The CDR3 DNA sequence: TGCGCCAGCAGCCAAGCCAGGGGCCATGAGCAGTTCTTC.

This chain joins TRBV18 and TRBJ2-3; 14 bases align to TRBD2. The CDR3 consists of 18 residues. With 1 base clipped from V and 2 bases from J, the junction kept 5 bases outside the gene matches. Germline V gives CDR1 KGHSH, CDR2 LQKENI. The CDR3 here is CASSPRGLAGASTDTQYF. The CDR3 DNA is TGTGCCAGCTCACCACGGGGACTAGCGGGGGCGTCCACAGATACGCAGTATTTT.

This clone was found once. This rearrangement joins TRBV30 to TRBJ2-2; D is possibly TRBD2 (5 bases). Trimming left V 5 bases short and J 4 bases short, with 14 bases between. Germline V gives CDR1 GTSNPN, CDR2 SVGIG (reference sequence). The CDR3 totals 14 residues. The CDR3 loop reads CAWLFEGGTGELFF. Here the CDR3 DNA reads TGTGCCTGGCTATTTGAGGGCGGCACCGGGGAGCTGTTTTTT.